Listed here is a single TCR beta chain. Its cognate antigen is unknown. Germline assignment: CDR1 LNHDA and CDR2 SQIVND (reference sequence). The CDR3 loop spans 13 amino acids. V trimming: 6 bases; J trimming: 2 bases; junction bases outside the gene matches: 1. Unrecorded immune exposure was likely among donors, who were nominally healthy when sampled. PCR primers comprised 60 Vbeta and 13 Jbeta primers. The repertoire was sequenced with immunoSEQ multiplex PCR; TCRdb's copy has only in-frame clones and lacks some. The sample has 110,000 to 150,000 clones; just under 80% are singletons. The data originate from a study of cytomegalovirus exposure and HLA in healthy donors. Whole-study findings and limits: A list of roughly 160 TCR beta chains associated with cytomegalovirus was given. Across donors, sequencing depth was assumed by presence/absence analyses to be roughly uniform. Data from an earlier analysis indicated that most TCR beta V segments were productive either about 90% or about 30% of the time.

Sequencing was done on a sample of PBMCs. This chain connects TRBV19 to TRBJ2-3, with 8 positions matching TRBD2. The receptor was isolated from a man in his thirties or forties in good health and CMV-seronegative. The chain's CDR3 is CASRAGATDTQYF. As DNA, the CDR3 is TGTGCCAGTAGAGCGGGAGCCACAGATACGCAGTATTTT.